The following is a TCR beta chain sequence with its context. Its target is not known. The V gene lost 6 bases and the J gene lost 7 bases, with 9 bases spanning the gap. Germline CDR1 and CDR2: MNHEY and SVGEGT. The CDR3 has 11 residues. This sample was taken from a study of T cell repertoires in cytomegalovirus infection. Study summary: From public TCR beta signatures came an indication of both CMV infection and matching HLA type. Findings and limits, study-wide: Using cumulative public TCR beta family frequency, the authors identified those who carried CMV together with the relevant HLA.

TCRdb fed the reads into MiXCR, producing one record per CDR3 protein. Of 200,000 to 250,000 distinct CDR3 sequences in the sample, 38% are singletons; the top ten hold approximately 59%. The sequencing used CD8+ T cells from cultured PBMCs, collected from culture after CMV antigen stimulation. The rearrangement joins TRBV6-2 or TRBV6-3 to TRBJ1-1, with D hard to call. The receptor comes from a human donor in good health (CMV status not recorded). Some clones in this sample may be carry-over from other donors' samples. CDR3 nucleotides: TGTGCCAGCAGCCCGGACTATGAAGCTTTCTTT. It translates to CASSPDYEAFF.